The 7 T cell receptor beta chains below were found in one sample sequenced in a study of T-cell reconstitution after alpha-beta-depleted transplantation in children. TCRbeta library construction was performed incorporating unique molecular identifiers. TCRdb re-derived calls from the PCR reads in MiXCR, one entry per CDR3 protein. The sample includes roughly 500,000 distinct CDR3 sequences, approximately 32% of them seen just once. The specimen was PBMCs from the stem cell graft donor, collected from the stem cell graft. These receptors all stem from a human donor who donated a stem cell graft to a child with aplastic anemia.

CDR3 sequence reads: CASSAPRAVSGNTIYF. As DNA, the CDR3 is TGTGCCAGCAGCGCCCCCCGGGCCGTCTCTGGAAACACCATATATTTT. The chain has TRBV9 and TRBJ1-3; D remains ambiguous. Germline CDR1 reads SGDLS; CDR2 reads YYNGEE. The CDR3 contains 16 residues. With 3 bases removed from V and 0 bases from J, the gap between germline ends came to 13 bases. The whole variable domain, filled in from reference TRBV9 and TRBJ1-3, reads DSGVTQTPKHLITATGQRVTLRCSPRSGDLSVYWYQQSLDQGLQFLIQYYNGEERAKGNILERFSAQQFPDLHSELNLSSLELGDSALYFCASSAPRAVSGNTIYFGEGSWLTVV.

This clonotype has a handful of counts. This rearrangement joins TRBV6-2 or TRBV6-3 to TRBJ1-5; TRBD1 is a possible D gene (5 bases). This CDR3 is built from 14 residues. From germline, CDR1 is MNHEY and CDR2 SVGEGT. V lost 2 bases and J lost 3, with 8 bases in between. CDR3 sequence reads: CASSYAGTNQPQHF. The DNA for the CDR3 is TGTGCCAGCAGTTACGCAGGGACCAATCAGCCCCAGCATTTT.

A few counts support this clonotype. The genes are TRBV24-1 and TRBJ1-2, with a tentative D call TRBD1 (5 bases). This CDR3 has 13 amino acids. CDR1 is KGHDR and CDR2 is SFDVKD in the germline V gene. V dropped 4 bases and J dropped 8 bases, with 13 bases sitting between them. In nucleotides, the CDR3 is TGTGCCACCAGTGACTCCGGGACGGCGGGCTACACCTTC. Its translation: CATSDSGTAGYTF.

This clonotype was seen more than once but under ten times. J is TRBJ1-4 and V is TRBV18, with a tentative D call TRBD1 (6 bases). The V end was cut by 3 bases, the J end by 7 bases, with 21 bases between. Germline V gives CDR1 KGHSH, CDR2 LQKENI. CDR3 length: 17 residues. CDR3 DNA sequence: TGTGCCAGCTCACCGTACCCTCAGGGGCCGGCGGGTGAAAAACTGTTTTTT. It encodes CASSPYPQGPAGEKLFF.

This chain joins TRBV6-2 or TRBV6-3 and TRBJ2-3, with 14 bases identical to TRBD2. The CDR3 consists of 19 residues. Per the germline V gene, CDR1 is MNHEY and CDR2 is SVGEGT. V gave up 2 bases and J gave up 6 bases; unmatched junction bases: 13. The CDR3 bases are TGTGCCAGCAGTTACCAACGACAGGGGACTAGCGGGAGAGTGGATACGCAGTATTTT. It yields the protein CASSYQRQGTSGRVDTQYF.

The CDR3 region is CASSGKGGRLAGDCYEQYV. The DNA for the CDR3 is TGTGCCAGCAGTGGCAAAGGGGGGAGACTAGCGGGAGACTGCTACGAGCAGTACGTC. The V and J genes are TRBV25-1 and TRBJ2-7; 12 bases match TRBD2. Unmatched junction bases numbered 16, after V lost 4 bases and J lost 3 bases. Germline lookup yields CDR1 MGHDK and CDR2 SYGVNS. This CDR3 region has 19 residues.

This clonotype was counted between two and nine times. The chain recombines TRBV7-2 with TRBJ1-2; no reliable D call. Deletions cut 5 bases from V and 2 bases from J, with 9 bases between. The CDR3 runs 13 residues. Germline V CDR1 and CDR2: SGHTA, FQGNSA. The CDR3 sequence is CASSQPGNYGYTF. The CDR3 DNA sequence: TGTGCCAGCAGCCAGCCGGGGAACTATGGCTACACCTTC.